This T cell receptor (beta chain) was recovered during a study of CD4 T cells in relation to SARS-CoV-2 and coronaviruses. For the study at large: ViraFEST: approximately ten-day antigen culture of PBMCs, then TCR beta CDR3 sequencing. Overall study results and limits: This crossreactivity analysis covered spike protein alone, no other viral proteins.

About this clone: Antigen specificity is unknown.

Libraries were prepared by immunoSEQ multiplex PCR; TCRdb keeps only in-frame clonotypes and omits some of them. The data hold about 22,000 clones, with about 71% observed a single time. Germline V gene sequence: CDR1 LNHDA, CDR2 SQIVND (reference sequence). The junction had 13 bases not matched to a gene; V was cut back by 6 bases and J by 5 bases. This CDR3 has 16 amino acids. Before the COVID-19 pandemic, during about 2011-2019, CD4+ T cells were taken from unexposed donors. CD4+ T cells were isolated from the cells after 10 days of culture. Sequencing input: CD4+ T cells from PBMCs, cultured in vitro. The chain carries TRBV19 and TRBJ1-1; TRBD1 aligns across 9 bases. The clonotype comes from a human donor in good health. The CDR3 region is CASSPGQGRGGTEAFF. CDR3 DNA: TGTGCCAGTAGCCCGGGACAGGGCCGCGGGGGGACTGAAGCTTTCTTT.